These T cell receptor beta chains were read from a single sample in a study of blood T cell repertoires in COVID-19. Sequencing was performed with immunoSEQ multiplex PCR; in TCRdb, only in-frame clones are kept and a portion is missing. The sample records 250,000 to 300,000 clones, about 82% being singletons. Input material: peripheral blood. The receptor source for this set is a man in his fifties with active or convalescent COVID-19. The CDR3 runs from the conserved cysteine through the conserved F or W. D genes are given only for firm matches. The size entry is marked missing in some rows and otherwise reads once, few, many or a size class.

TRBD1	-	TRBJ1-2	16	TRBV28	CASSLARGTGPSGYTF	TGTGCCAGCAGTTTAGCCCGGGGGACAGGGCCCTCGGGCTACACCTTC
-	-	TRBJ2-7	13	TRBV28	CATHAGNSYEQYF	TGTGCCACCCATGCCGGGAACTCCTACGAGCAGTACTTC
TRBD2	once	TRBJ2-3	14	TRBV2	CASYRREDTDTQYF	TGTGCCAGCTACCGCCGGGAGGACACAGATACGCAGTATTTT
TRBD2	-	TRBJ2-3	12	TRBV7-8	CASSPSGNTQYF	TGTGCCAGCAGCCCCAGCGGGAATACGCAGTATTTT
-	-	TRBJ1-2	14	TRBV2	CASKGTTANYGYTF	TGTGCCAGCAAGGGGACAACCGCTAACTATGGCTACACCTTC
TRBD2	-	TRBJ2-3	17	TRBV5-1	CASSWGTSGSRTDTQYF	TGCGCCAGCAGCTGGGGGACTAGCGGGAGTCGTACAGATACGCAGTATTTT
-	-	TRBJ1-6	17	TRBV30	CAWTLSGGSSYNSPLHF	TGTGCCTGGACTCTCAGCGGGGGGAGCTCCTATAATTCACCCCTCCACTTT
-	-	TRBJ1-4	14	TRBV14	CASSHPGVSEKLFF	TGTGCCAGCAGCCACCCAGGGGTTAGTGAAAAACTGTTTTTT
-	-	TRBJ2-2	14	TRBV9	CASSQGGVTGELFF	TGTGCCAGCAGCCAGGGGGGAGTCACCGGGGAGCTGTTTTTT
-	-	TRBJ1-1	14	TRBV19	CASNRHEANTEAFF	TGTGCCAGTAACCGCCACGAGGCGAACACTGAAGCTTTCTTT
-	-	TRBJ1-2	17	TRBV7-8	CASSATEGSTYNYGYTF	TGTGCCAGCAGCGCCACGGAGGGGAGTACCTATAACTATGGCTACACCTTC
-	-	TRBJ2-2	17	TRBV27	CASSSHRTTTGTGELFF	TGTGCCAGCAGTTCTCATCGGACTACGACAGGGACCGGGGAGCTGTTTTTT
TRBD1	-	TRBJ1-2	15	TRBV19	CASNQDRGRDYGYTF	TGTGCCAGTAATCAGGACAGGGGGCGTGACTATGGCTACACCTTC
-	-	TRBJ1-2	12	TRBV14	CASSQGSGKRLF	TGTGCCAGCAGCCAAGGGTCGGGAAAACGACTATTC
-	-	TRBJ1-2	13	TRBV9	CASSVGQNYGYTF	TGTGCCAGCAGCGTAGGGCAGAACTATGGCTACACCTTC
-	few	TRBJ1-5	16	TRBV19	CASSIANDYSNQPQHF	TGTGCCAGTAGTATAGCTAACGACTATAGCAATCAGCCCCAGCATTTT
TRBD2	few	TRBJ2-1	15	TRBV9	CASSPSPSGINEQFF	TGTGCCAGCAGCCCCTCCCCTAGCGGGATCAATGAGCAGTTCTTC
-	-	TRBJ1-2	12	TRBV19	CASSQQGWGYTF	TGTGCCAGTAGCCAACAGGGTTGGGGCTACACCTTC
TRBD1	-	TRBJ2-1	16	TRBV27	CASTDQGASRSHEQFF	TGTGCCAGCACCGACCAGGGGGCAAGCAGGAGCCATGAGCAGTTCTTC
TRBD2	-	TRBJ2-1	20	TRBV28	CASSLGSPGLVTTTYNEQFF	TGTGCCAGCAGTTTAGGATCTCCGGGACTAGTCACTACCACCTACAATGAGCAGTTCTTC
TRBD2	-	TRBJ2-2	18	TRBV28	CASSSLAGALRVAGELFF	TGTGCCAGCAGTTCATTAGCGGGAGCCCTTCGGGTCGCCGGGGAGCTGTTTTTT
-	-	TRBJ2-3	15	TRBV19	CASSKADLGTDTQYF	TGTGCCAGTAGTAAGGCAGACTTGGGCACAGATACGCAGTATTTT
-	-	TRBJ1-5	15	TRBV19	CASSIRGIDFQPQHF	TGTGCCAGTAGTATACGGGGTATAGATTTTCAGCCCCAGCATTTT
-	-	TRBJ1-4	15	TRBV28	CASTSPRVFGEKLFF	TGTGCCAGCACCTCCCCCAGGGTATTCGGAGAAAAACTGTTTTTT
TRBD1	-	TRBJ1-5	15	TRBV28	CASSSGQGGNQPQHF	TGTGCCAGCAGTTCGGGACAGGGAGGCAATCAGCCCCAGCATTTT
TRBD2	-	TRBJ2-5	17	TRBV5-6	CASSRPLTSGMEETQYF	TGTGCCAGCAGCCGTCCTCTGACTAGCGGGATGGAAGAGACCCAGTACTTC
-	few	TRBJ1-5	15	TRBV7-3	CASSLDGRSGQPQHF	TGTGCCAGCAGCCTCGACGGAAGGAGCGGTCAGCCCCAGCATTTT
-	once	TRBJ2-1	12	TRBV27	CASRELASEQFF	TGTGCCAGCCGTGAGTTAGCGTCTGAGCAGTTCTTC
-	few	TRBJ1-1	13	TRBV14	CASSLQISTEAFF	TGTGCCAGCAGCCTTCAGATAAGCACTGAAGCTTTCTTT
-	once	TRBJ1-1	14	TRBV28	CASSSGHMNTEAFF	TGTGCCAGCAGTTCGGGACACATGAACACTGAAGCTTTCTTT
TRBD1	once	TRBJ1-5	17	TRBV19	CASSNKKTGGSNQPQHF	TGTGCCAGTAGCAATAAAAAGACAGGGGGTAGCAATCAGCCCCAGCATTTT
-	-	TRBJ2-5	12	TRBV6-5	CASSNPRSTQYF	TGTGCCAGCAGCAACCCCCGTAGTACCCAGTACTTC
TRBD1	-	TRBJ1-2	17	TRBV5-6	CASSFVGTDGQGGGYTF	TGTGCCAGCAGCTTTGTGGGGACAGATGGACAGGGCGGAGGCTACACCTTC
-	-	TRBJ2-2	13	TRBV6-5	CASSQQGTGELFF	TGTGCCAGCAGCCAACAGGGCACCGGGGAGCTGTTTTTT
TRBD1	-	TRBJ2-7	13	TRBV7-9	CASSSWTGREQYF	TGTGCCAGCAGCTCCTGGACAGGGCGCGAGCAGTACTTC
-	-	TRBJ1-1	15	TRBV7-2	CASSLRAAGDTEAFF	TGTGCCAGCAGCCTCAGAGCCGCGGGAGACACTGAAGCTTTCTTT
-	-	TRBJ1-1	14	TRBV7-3	CASSIAGGNTEAFF	TGTGCCAGCAGCATCGCGGGGGGGAACACTGAAGCTTTCTTT
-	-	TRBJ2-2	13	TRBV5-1	CASSLQGTGELFF	TGCGCCAGCAGCTTGCAGGGGACCGGGGAGCTGTTTTTT
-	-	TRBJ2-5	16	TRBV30	CAWTSVVAGEQETQYF	TGTGCCTGGACTTCGGTAGTTGCAGGGGAACAAGAGACCCAGTACTTC
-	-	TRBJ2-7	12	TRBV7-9	CASSWEFGEQYF	TGTGCCAGCAGCTGGGAGTTCGGGGAGCAGTACTTC
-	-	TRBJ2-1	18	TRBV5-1	CASSLEGRPIGSYNEQFF	TGCGCCAGCAGCTTGGAAGGGAGACCAATTGGATCCTACAATGAGCAGTTCTTC
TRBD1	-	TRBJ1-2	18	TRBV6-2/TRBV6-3	CASSYLPQDRPASYGYTF	TGTGCCAGCAGTTACCTACCGCAGGACAGGCCGGCGAGCTATGGCTACACCTTC
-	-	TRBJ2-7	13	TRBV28	CASSPQGLGEQYF	TGTGCCAGCAGTCCCCAGGGGCTAGGCGAGCAGTACTTC
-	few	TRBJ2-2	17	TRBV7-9	CASSLGSGSLNTGELFF	TGTGCCAGCAGCTTAGGGTCCGGCTCACTAAACACCGGGGAGCTGTTTTTT
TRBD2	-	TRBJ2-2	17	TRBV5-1	CASSLTYPAGEVGELFF	TGCGCCAGCAGCTTGACCTACCCAGCGGGAGAGGTCGGGGAGCTGTTTTTT
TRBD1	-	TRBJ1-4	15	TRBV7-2	CASSVNQGVNEKLFF	TGTGCCAGCAGCGTAAATCAGGGGGTTAATGAAAAACTGTTTTTT
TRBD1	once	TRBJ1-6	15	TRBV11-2	CASSSTGTGASPLHF	TGTGCCAGCAGCTCAACCGGGACAGGGGCTTCACCCCTCCACTTT
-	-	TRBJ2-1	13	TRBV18	CASSKSSYNEQFF	TGTGCCAGCTCAAAGAGCTCCTACAATGAGCAGTTCTTC
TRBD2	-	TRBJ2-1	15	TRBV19	CASSTLASGRVGQFF	TGTGCCAGTAGTACGTTGGCTAGCGGGAGGGTGGGGCAGTTCTTC
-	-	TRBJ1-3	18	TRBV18	CASSPLLESTSSGNTIYF	TGTGCCAGCTCACCCCTTCTAGAATCTACCAGCTCTGGAAACACCATATATTTT
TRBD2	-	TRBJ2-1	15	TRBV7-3	CASSLQASGGFSLFF	TGTGCCAGCAGCTTACAGGCTAGCGGGGGGTTTAGTCTGTTCTTC
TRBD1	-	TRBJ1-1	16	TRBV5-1	CASSLVGQGANTEAFF	TGCGCCAGCAGCTTGGTGGGACAGGGGGCGAACACTGAAGCTTTCTTT
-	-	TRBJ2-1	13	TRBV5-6	CASSTGLHNEQFF	TGTGCCAGCAGCACGGGACTCCACAATGAGCAGTTCTTC
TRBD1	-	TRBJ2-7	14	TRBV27	CASSSRDRVGEQYF	TGTGCCAGCAGTTCCCGGGACAGGGTCGGAGAGCAGTACTTC
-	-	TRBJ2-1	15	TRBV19	CASSDYRVMGNEQFF	TGTGCCAGTAGTGACTACAGGGTGATGGGCAATGAGCAGTTCTTC